The entry below gives a single T cell receptor (beta chain) sequence along with its context. Its antigen is still unknown. Germline trimming cut 6 bases from V and 3 bases from J; bases unmatched to any gene: 5. Looked up from germline, CDR1 is MDHEN and CDR2 is SYDVKM. There are 14 residues in the CDR3. The data originate from a study of identical twins. General study findings and limits: Reduced insertions were recorded for abundant cord blood beta clonotypes, with no such pattern in memory repertoires.

Through template switching, a universal primer site was introduced, and the cDNA contained unique molecular identifiers. TCRdb reanalysed the 5' RACE reads using MiXCR and keeps one entry per CDR3 protein. The sample includes roughly 250,000 distinct CDR3 sequences, more than 12% of them seen just once. Material: memory (CD45RO+) T cells sorted from blood. The chain recombines TRBV28 with TRBJ2-7, with 10 nucleotides matching TRBD2. The TCR was taken from a woman aged 18-30 years in good health. The chain's CDR3 is CASSLAGEVYEQYF. The CDR3 coding sequence is TGTGCCAGCAGCCTAGCGGGAGAGGTCTACGAGCAGTACTTC. Variable domain in full (rest from reference TRBV28 and TRBJ2-7): DVKVTQSSRYLVKRTGEKVFLECVQDMDHENMFWYRQDPGLGLRLIYFSYDVKMKEKGDIPEGYSVSREKKERFSLILESASTNQTSMYLCASSLAGEVYEQYFGPGTRLTVT.